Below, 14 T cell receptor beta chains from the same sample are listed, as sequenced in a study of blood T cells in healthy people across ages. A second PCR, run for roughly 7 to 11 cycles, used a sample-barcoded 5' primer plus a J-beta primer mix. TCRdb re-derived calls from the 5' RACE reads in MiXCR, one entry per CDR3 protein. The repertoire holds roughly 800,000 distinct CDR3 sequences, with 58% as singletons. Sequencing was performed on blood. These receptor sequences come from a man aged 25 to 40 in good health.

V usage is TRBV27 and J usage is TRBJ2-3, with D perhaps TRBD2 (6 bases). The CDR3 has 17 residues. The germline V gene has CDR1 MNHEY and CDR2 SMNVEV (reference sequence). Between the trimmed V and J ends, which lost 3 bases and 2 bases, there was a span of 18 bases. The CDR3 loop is CASSLVGGTQPTDTQYF. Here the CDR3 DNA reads TGTGCCAGCAGTTTGGTGGGAGGTACCCAGCCCACAGATACGCAGTATTTT.

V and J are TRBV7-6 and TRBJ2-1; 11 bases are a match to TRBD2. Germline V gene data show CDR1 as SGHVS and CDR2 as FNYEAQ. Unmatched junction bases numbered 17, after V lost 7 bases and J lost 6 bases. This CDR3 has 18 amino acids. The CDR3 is CASNTWGSGRGACNEQFF. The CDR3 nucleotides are TGTGCCAGCAACACCTGGGGTAGCGGGAGGGGGGCCTGCAATGAGCAGTTCTTC.

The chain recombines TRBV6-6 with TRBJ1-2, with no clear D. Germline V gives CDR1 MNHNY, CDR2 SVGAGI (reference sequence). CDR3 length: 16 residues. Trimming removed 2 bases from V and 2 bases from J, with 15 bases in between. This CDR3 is CASSYTDLWRNYGYTF. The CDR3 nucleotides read TGTGCCAGCAGTTACACCGACCTTTGGAGAAACTATGGCTACACCTTC.

CDR3 DNA: TGTGCCAGCAGCTTTAGACTCACAGATACGCAGTATTTT. Translation: CASSFRLTDTQYF. The chain carries TRBV7-2 and TRBJ2-3; no definite D call. The CDR3 runs to 13 residues. The germline gives CDR1 SGHTA, CDR2 FQGNSA. The V end was cut by 3 bases, the J end by 2 bases, with 6 bases between.

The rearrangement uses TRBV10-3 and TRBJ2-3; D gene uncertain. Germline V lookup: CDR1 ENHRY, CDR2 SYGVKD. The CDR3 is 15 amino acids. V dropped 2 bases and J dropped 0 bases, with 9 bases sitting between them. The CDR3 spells CAISEGLSSTDTQYF. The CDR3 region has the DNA TGTGCCATCAGTGAGGGGTTGTCTAGCACAGATACGCAGTATTTT.

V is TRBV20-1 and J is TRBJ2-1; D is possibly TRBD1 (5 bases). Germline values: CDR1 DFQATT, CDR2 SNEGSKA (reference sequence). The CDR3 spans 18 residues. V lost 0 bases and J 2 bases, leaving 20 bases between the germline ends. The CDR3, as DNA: TGCAGTGCTAGAGATCCACTCCAAGCAGGGCCCCCCTACAATGAGCAGTTCTTC. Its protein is CSARDPLQAGPPYNEQFF.

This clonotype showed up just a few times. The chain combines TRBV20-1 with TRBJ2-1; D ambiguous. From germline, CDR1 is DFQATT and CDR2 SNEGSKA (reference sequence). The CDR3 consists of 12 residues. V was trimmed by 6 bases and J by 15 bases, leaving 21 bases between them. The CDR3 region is CSAQRLSGPGFF. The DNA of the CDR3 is TGCAGTGCCCAGAGGCTCAGTGGGCCCGGGTTCTTC.

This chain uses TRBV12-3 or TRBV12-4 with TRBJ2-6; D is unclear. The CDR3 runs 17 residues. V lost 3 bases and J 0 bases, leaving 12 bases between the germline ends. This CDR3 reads CASSFRPFSSGANVLTF. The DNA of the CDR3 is TGTGCCAGCAGTTTCCGCCCGTTTAGCTCTGGGGCCAACGTCCTGACTTTC.

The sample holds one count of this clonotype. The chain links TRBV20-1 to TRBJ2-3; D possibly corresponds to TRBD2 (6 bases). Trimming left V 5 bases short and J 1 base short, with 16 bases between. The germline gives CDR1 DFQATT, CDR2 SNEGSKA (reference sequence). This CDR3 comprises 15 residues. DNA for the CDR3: TGCAGTGCTGGGGAGGTGAAAGGGCGCACAGATACGCAGTATTTT. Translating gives CSAGEVKGRTDTQYF.

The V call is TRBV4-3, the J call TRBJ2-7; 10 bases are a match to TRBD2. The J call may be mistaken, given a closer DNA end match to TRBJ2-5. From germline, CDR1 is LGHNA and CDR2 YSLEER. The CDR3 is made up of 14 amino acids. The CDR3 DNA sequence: TGCGCCAGCGGCCGAGCTAGCGGGAGTGAGACCCAGTACTTC. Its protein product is CASGRASGSETQYF.

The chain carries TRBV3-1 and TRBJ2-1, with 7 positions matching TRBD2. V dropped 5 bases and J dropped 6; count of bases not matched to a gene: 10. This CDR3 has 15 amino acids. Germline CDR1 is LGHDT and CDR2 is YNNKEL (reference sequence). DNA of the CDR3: TGTGCCAGCAGCGGCCCTGGGGAGGGTGTCAATGAGCAGTTCTTC. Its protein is CASSGPGEGVNEQFF.

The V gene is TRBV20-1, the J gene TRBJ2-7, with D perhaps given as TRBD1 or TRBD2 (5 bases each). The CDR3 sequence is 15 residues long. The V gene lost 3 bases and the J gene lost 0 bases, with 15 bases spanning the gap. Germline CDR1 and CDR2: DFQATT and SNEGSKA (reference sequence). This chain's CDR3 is CSARPGTGHSYEQYF. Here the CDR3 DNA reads TGCAGTGCTAGGCCGGGGACCGGTCACTCCTACGAGCAGTACTTC.

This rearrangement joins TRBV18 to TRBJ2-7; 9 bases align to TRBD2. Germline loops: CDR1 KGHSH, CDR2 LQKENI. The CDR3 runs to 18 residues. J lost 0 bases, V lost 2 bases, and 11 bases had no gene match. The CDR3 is CASSPFPILAGSSYEQYF. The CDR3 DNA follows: TGTGCCAGCTCACCATTTCCAATTCTAGCGGGGAGCTCCTACGAGCAGTACTTC.

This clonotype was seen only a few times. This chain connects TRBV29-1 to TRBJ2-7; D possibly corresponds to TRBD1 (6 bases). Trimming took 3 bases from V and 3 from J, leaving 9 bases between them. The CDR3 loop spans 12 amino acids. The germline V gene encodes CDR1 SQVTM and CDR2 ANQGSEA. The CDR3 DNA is TGCAGCGTTGACCTAGGGGGCTACGAGCAGTACTTC. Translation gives CSVDLGGYEQYF.